This TCR beta chain came from a study of radiation and T cells in renal cell carcinoma. There are 13 residues in the CDR3. Per germline, CDR1 SGHRS and CDR2 YFSETQ. V shed 1 base and J shed 4 bases, with 8 bases lying between them. Using immunoSEQ multiplex PCR, the repertoire was profiled, and TCRdb retains in-frame clones only, with some absent. The sample lists around 140,000 clones; roughly nine tenths were seen once. Time point in this sample: baseline pretreatment blood. Treatment in this sample: 15 Gy SBRT to primary tumor, nephrectomy 4 weeks later. The sample was blood, taken from a patient whose treatment included radiotherapy and nephrectomy. The TCR comes from a woman in her sixties or seventies with renal cell carcinoma. The rearrangement links TRBV5-1 to TRBJ2-5; unclear D gene. The CDR3 loop is CASSLSGRETQYF. CDR3 nucleotides: TGCGCCAGCAGCTTGTCCGGGCGAGAGACCCAGTACTTC.